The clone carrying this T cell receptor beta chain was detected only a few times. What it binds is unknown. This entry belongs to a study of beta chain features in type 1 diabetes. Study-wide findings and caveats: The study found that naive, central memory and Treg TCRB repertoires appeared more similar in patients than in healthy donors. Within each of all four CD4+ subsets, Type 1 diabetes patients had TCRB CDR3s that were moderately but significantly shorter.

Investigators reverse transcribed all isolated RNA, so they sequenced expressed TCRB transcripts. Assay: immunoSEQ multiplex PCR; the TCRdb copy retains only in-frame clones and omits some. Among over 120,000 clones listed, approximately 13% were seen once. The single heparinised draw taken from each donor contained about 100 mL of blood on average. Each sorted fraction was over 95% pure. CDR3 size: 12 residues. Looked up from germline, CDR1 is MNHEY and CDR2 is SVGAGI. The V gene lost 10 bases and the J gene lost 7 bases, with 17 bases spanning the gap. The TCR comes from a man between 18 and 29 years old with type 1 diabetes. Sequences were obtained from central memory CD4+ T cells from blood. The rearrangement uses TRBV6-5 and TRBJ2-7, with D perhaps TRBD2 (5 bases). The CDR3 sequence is CATEGPAREQYF. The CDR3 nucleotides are TGTGCCACAGAGGGCCCGGCTCGGGAGCAGTACTTC.